The present entry profiles one T cell receptor beta chain with its context. This clonotype came up many times. Its antigen has not been determined. No quality values exist for individual bases; no much larger clone is one base distant. The sample's time point label is to be understood as: newly diagnosed GD, antithyroid drugs for less than 3 months. For both TCR sequencing and RNA sequencing, RNA was extracted from PBMCs using TRIzol. The diagnosis of Graves' disease was made according to American Thyroid Association guidelines. The patients came from an endocrinology department in Xi'an, China. Each patient gave about 10 milliliters of peripheral blood, collected in an EDTA anticoagulant tube. PBMCs were isolated by Ficoll Paque Plus density gradient separation without further T cell sorting. RNA quality was checked with an Agilent 2100 Bioanalyzer and agarose gel, and concentration with a NanoDrop 2000.

The CDR3 goes from the cysteine to the phenylalanine over 16 residues. Just CDR3 DNA is preserved here, 48 bases in frame from base 1. From a lookup of the germline V gene, CDR1 and CDR2 are SNHLY and FYNNEI. Between the V and J ends, shortened by 2 bases and 1 base respectively, the junction contains 14 bases. This sample was taken from a study of regulatory T cells in long-lasting Graves disease (dated by TCRdb to the early 2020s). In terms of the full investigation: In the newly diagnosed Graves' disease group, patients had been taking antithyroid drugs for less than 3 months. Persistent Graves' disease patients were compared with newly diagnosed Graves' disease patients by peripheral blood TCR sequencing and RNA sequencing. A total of around 35 samples underwent TCR sequencing: about 13 from persistent and 20 from newly diagnosed Graves' disease patients. The study took place in China and was registered as a clinical trial.

Results and caveats for the whole study, not just this receptor: Because the primary lesion, thyroid tissue, could not be accessed, the study looked at peripheral blood alone. Only the TCR beta chain was sequenced and analyzed. Preferential use of TRBV28, TRBJ1-2 and TRBJ2-5 was observed in persistent disease, whereas TRBV20-1 and TRBJ2-1 were favored in newly diagnosed disease. The authors noted that the small sample size was a limitation that may lower accuracy. Persistent Graves' disease patients showed lower TCR Shannon entropy and fewer highly expanded clones than newly diagnosed patients, suggesting clonal expansion. A larger number of public clonotypes was shared among persistent patients (approximately 2,500) than among newly diagnosed patients (over 850).

Receptors were amplified or captured by multiplex PCR. Sequencing took place on an Illumina HiSeq 4000. To build TCR beta libraries, CDR3 regions were amplified by Arm-PCR using iRepertoire HTBI primers. Before sequencing, the PCR products went through gel purification. The authors processed their data as follows. Gene usage analysis of CDR3 amino acid clonotypes relied on the 55 to 80 TRBV and about 13 TRBJ segments identified across samples. Filtered high-quality paired reads were merged into contigs using COPE and FqMerger. Contigs were aligned with BLAST to IMGT TRBV, TRBD and TRBJ reference genes, and CDR3 was defined per IMGT. Highly expanded clones were defined as clonotypes with a frequency above 0.1%. Repertoire diversity was measured by Shannon entropy, and V-J evenness by the Gini coefficient. Clonotypes shared by more than one individual were considered public. The raw public data were reprocessed by TCRdb itself: fastp quality trimming at Q25, MiXCR clonotype calling, in-frame beta chains only. Rows matching on CDR3 protein sequence are summarized as one entry with the most common DNA and genes. The V and J calls come from TCRdb's annotation, not from the publication. In all, the sample holds approximately 440,000 distinct CDR3 sequences, and roughly 17% of those were seen once. The biggest ten clones account for 10% to 15% of the sample.

The sample also formed part of further work on T cells in Graves' hyperthyroidism and ophthalmopathy. The second paper further reports: Stable Graves' hyperthyroidism was defined as the absence of progression to ophthalmopathy over 18 months of follow-up. Hyperthyroidism patients were aged 18 to 65 years and newly diagnosed, with disease duration of less than 2 months. Any patient with an uncontrolled infection, another autoimmune disease, pregnancy or lactation was excluded. Diagnoses relied on clinical symptoms, serum thyroxine and TRAb, thyroid ultrasound and orbital computed tomography. The TCR CDR3 was subjected to a first round of RT-PCR using the HTBI primer set and the Qiagen OneStep RT-PCR kit. Most expanded thyroid clonotypes (frequency above 0.001) were also found in blood, which suggests that blood repertoires may mirror thyroid immune responses. A 13 V-J signature model separated ophthalmopathy from stable hyperthyroidism, with approximately 87% sensitivity and roughly 82% specificity in cross-validation and 80%/75% in testing. During validation, the model predicted progression to ophthalmopathy a median of approximately six months ahead of onset, with almost 71% sensitivity and 72% to 85% specificity. TCR V-J signatures able to tell the groups apart were searched for in a discovery cohort of more than 90 patients, of whom around 42 had Graves' ophthalmopathy and more than 55 had stable Graves' hyperthyroidism. Whether ophthalmopathy could be predicted prospectively was tested in an independent validation cohort made up of roughly 20 hyperthyroidism patients plus 17 patients who later progressed to ophthalmopathy. The approximately 100 discovery patients were divided at random into training and test sets in a 7:3 ratio. The study also compared thyroid tissue and blood T-cell repertoires from 5 to 7 Graves' hyperthyroidism patients. Once sampling was done, hyperthyroidism patients were given methimazole at a starting dose of 30 mg daily, whereas ophthalmopathy patients were given high-dose intravenous methylprednisolone. Libraries were constructed in a second round of multiplex PCR, after which size selection and purification were carried out. Sequencing of the libraries was done on an Illumina HiSeq2000 using paired-end 100 bp reads. SOAPnuke was used to process the raw data, throwing out any read that contained adapters or uncalled bases, had a mean Phred below 15, or lacked an exact constant-primer or identifier match. COPE v1.2.5 was used to merge the high-quality paired reads, and each unique nucleotide sequence was defined as a clonotype. Clonotypes were aligned to IMGT TRBV, TRBD and TRBJ reference segments using MiTCR v1.1. Analysis was restricted to V-J combinations with a frequency above 0.0001, which covered roughly 99% of repertoires. The TCS score was defined as F50 (clonal expansion) divided by E x V (chaos), with BLOSUM62-based TCRdist calculated between CDR3 peptides within each V-J. Welch's t-statistics and random forest reduced approximately 520 V-J features to under 15, which were used in a naive Bayes classifier (R e1071). No statistical method was used to fix the sample size in advance, and group allocation was not hidden from the investigators. The paper describes TCR Vbeta CDR3 sequencing of 120 to 150 peripheral blood samples, made up of some 42 ophthalmopathy patients, 70 to 75 hyperthyroidism patients and around 17 progressor patients.

This chain is built from TRBV2 and TRBJ1-1; possibly the D gene is TRBD1, per 5 matching bases. The TCR originated in a man aged 40-49 years with Graves disease. Donor details come from another sample of the same person, matched by shared clones. This specimen was peripheral blood mononuclear cells (PBMCs), taken at new diagnosis, from a patient treated with antithyroid drugs. The CDR3 is CASSEIGTGPNTEAFF. Here is the DNA: TGTGCCAGCAGTGAAATAGGTACAGGACCGAACACTGAAGCTTTCTTT.